One and the same sample provided the 25 T cell receptor beta chains below, sequenced in a study of blood T cell repertoires in COVID-19. TCRdb's table, derived via immunoSEQ multiplex PCR, lists solely in-frame clones and lacks some. The table includes 260,000 or so clones, approximately 88% detected once. Sequences were obtained from peripheral blood. The receptors stem from a man in his late teens or twenties with active or convalescent COVID-19.

The rearrangement links TRBV7-9 to TRBJ1-4, with 9 bases aligning to TRBD1. Germline V gene lookup returns CDR1 SEHNR and CDR2 FQNEAQ (reference sequence). With 4 bases clipped from V and 7 bases from J, the junction kept 4 bases outside the gene matches. This CDR3 comprises 14 residues. In DNA, the CDR3 is TGTGCCAGCAGCTCGGGACAGGGAGTTGAAAAACTGTTTTTT. It is translated as CASSSGQGVEKLFF.

The chain joins TRBV6-5 to TRBJ1-5, with 8 positions matching TRBD1. The trim removed 8 bases at V and 2 bases at J, leaving 5 bases unmatched. CDR3 length: 14 residues. The germline CDR1 and CDR2 sequences are MNHEY and SVGAGI. The CDR3 nucleotides read TGTGCCAGCCAGACAGGGGACGGCAATCAGCCCCAGCATTTT. This gives the protein CASQTGDGNQPQHF.

The chain carries TRBV27 and TRBJ1-2, with D possibly being TRBD1 (6 bases). From germline, CDR1 is MNHEY and CDR2 SMNVEV (reference sequence). The germline V and J ends were trimmed by 4 bases and 8 bases, with 17 bases remaining between them. The CDR3 is made up of 14 amino acids. Here the CDR3 reads CASSSTTGFRGYTF. Written as DNA, the CDR3 is TGTGCCAGCAGTTCAACAACAGGGTTCCGGGGCTACACCTTC.

The chain joins TRBV5-4 to TRBJ2-7, with D perhaps TRBD1 (5 bases). This CDR3 has 14 residues. Trimming removed 4 bases from V and 0 bases from J, with 11 bases in between. Germline V gene sequence: CDR1 SGHNT, CDR2 YYREEE (reference sequence). CDR3 DNA sequence: TGTGCCAGCAGCCCAGGGCCCAGCTCCTACGAGCAGTACTTC. The encoded protein is CASSPGPSSYEQYF.

V is TRBV27 and J is TRBJ1-1, with 7 positions matching TRBD1. Trimming took 4 bases from V and 1 from J; bases not matched to a gene: 3. This CDR3 region has 14 residues. The germline CDR1 and CDR2 sequences are MNHEY and SMNVEV (reference sequence). The CDR3 coding sequence is TGTGCCAGCAGTTCCTGGGACAGGAACACTGAAGCTTTCTTT. Translated, it gives CASSSWDRNTEAFF.

The chain has TRBV9 and TRBJ1-4; D is uncertain. There are 14 residues in the CDR3. V lost 0 bases, J lost 8 bases, and 11 bases lay in between. Germline loops: CDR1 SGDLS, CDR2 YYNGEE. As DNA, the CDR3 is TGTGCCAGCAGCGTAGGGGGAGGTCCGGAAAAACTGTTTTTT. It encodes CASSVGGGPEKLFF.

The chain combines TRBV19 with TRBJ2-5, with TRBD2 identical over 10 bases. The J segment lost 4 bases and the V segment lost 3 bases, leaving 8 bases of the junction unmatched. Looked up from germline, CDR1 is LNHDA and CDR2 is SQIVND (reference sequence). CDR3 length: 16 residues. The CDR3 spells CASSIGAGGPRETQYF. CDR3 DNA sequence: TGTGCCAGTAGTATTGGAGCGGGGGGGCCCAGAGAGACCCAGTACTTC.

This rearrangement joins TRBV14 to TRBJ1-4, with TRBD1 matching 9 bases. V lost 4 bases to trimming and J lost 8 bases; unmatched junction nucleotides: 5. In germline, CDR1 is SGHDN, CDR2 FVKESK. This CDR3 contains 14 residues. The CDR3: CASSPRTGEEKLFF. CDR3 DNA: TGTGCCAGCAGCCCCCGGACAGGGGAAGAAAAACTGTTTTTT.

This rearrangement joins TRBV18 to TRBJ1-2, with D perhaps TRBD1 (5 bases). The CDR3 is 13 residues long. V lost 2 bases and J 3 bases, leaving 7 bases between the germline ends. The germline V gene encodes CDR1 KGHSH and CDR2 LQKENI. In nucleotides, the CDR3 is TGTGCCAGCTCACCAACCAGGGACTATGGCTACACCTTC. Protein: CASSPTRDYGYTF.

V is TRBV3-1 (or the pseudogene TRBV3-2) and J is TRBJ2-3; no clear D. The CDR3 length is 14 residues. Germline CDR1 LGHDT, CDR2 YNNKEL (reference sequence). V was clipped by 5 bases and J by 0 bases, with 9 bases between them. CDR3 protein: CASSKAKSTDTQYF. Written as DNA, the CDR3 is TGTGCCAGCAGCAAAGCAAAAAGCACAGATACGCAGTATTTT.

Here the CDR3 reads CASSQERLAGEYVRTDTQYF. As DNA, the CDR3 is TGTGCCAGCAGCCAAGAGAGATTAGCGGGGGAATACGTCCGCACAGATACGCAGTATTTT. The V call is TRBV3-1 (or the pseudogene TRBV3-2), the J call TRBJ2-3; 9 nucleotides match TRBD2. This CDR3 contains 20 residues. The germline gives CDR1 LGHDT, CDR2 YNNKEL (reference sequence). Germline trimming cut 0 bases from V and 1 base from J; bases unmatched to any gene: 14.

The chain uses TRBV5-1 and TRBJ2-2, with D maybe TRBD1 (5 bases). Germline V gene lookup returns CDR1 SGHRS and CDR2 YFSETQ. V was trimmed by 0 bases and J by 4 bases, leaving 7 bases between them. The CDR3 length is 14 residues. As DNA, the CDR3 is TGCGCCAGCAGCTTGGACAGGCTCACCGGGGAGCTGTTTTTT. Protein: CASSLDRLTGELFF.

V usage is TRBV5-1 and J usage is TRBJ1-4; TRBD1 matches at 7 bases. The CDR3 runs to 14 residues. CDR1 is SGHRS, CDR2 YFSETQ, per germline. The V and J ends lost 4 bases and 7 bases, in that order; junction bases with no gene match: 7. CDR3 amino acids: CASSPRGQVEKLFF. CDR3 coding DNA: TGCGCCAGCAGCCCGAGGGGGCAGGTTGAAAAACTGTTTTTT.

J is TRBJ1-6 and V is TRBV2; D unclear. Deletions cut 6 bases from V and 5 bases from J, with 14 bases between. The CDR3 spans 15 residues. Looked up from germline, CDR1 is SNHLY and CDR2 is FYNNEI. This CDR3 reads CASRPGSGNNSPLHF. CDR3 nucleotides: TGTGCCAGCAGGCCCGGATCGGGGAATAATTCACCCCTCCACTTT.

The chain links TRBV7-9 to TRBJ2-7; 7 nucleotides match TRBD1. V was clipped by 5 bases and J by 0 bases; unmatched bases: 10. Germline assignment: CDR1 SEHNR and CDR2 FQNEAQ (reference sequence). The CDR3 totals 16 residues. CDR3 region: CASSEDRWDSSYEQYF. For the CDR3, the DNA is TGTGCCAGCAGCGAGGATCGCTGGGACAGCTCCTACGAGCAGTACTTC.

J is TRBJ1-1 and V is TRBV15; 7 bases are a match to TRBD1. Per the germline V gene, CDR1 is LNHNV and CDR2 is YYDKDF (reference sequence). This CDR3 region has 14 residues. Unmatched junction bases numbered 5, after V lost 3 bases and J lost 4 bases. CDR3 bases: TGTGCCACCAGCAGCCCGGGACAGACCACTGAAGCTTTCTTT. It codes for CATSSPGQTTEAFF.

This chain connects TRBV6-2 or TRBV6-3 to TRBJ1-5, with 7 positions matching TRBD1. V was pared by 4 bases and J by 4 bases, with 7 bases of the junction left unmatched. Looked up from germline, CDR1 is MNHEY and CDR2 is SVGEGT. This CDR3 is built from 15 residues. The CDR3 DNA follows: TGTGCCAGCAGTTCTGAGGGGGCGGGGAATCAGCCCCAGCATTTT. It is translated as CASSSEGAGNQPQHF.

CDR3 protein: CSVEGYLQGANGYTF. CDR3 sequence (DNA): TGCAGCGTTGAAGGTTACCTCCAGGGGGCAAATGGCTACACCTTC. The chain is built from TRBV29-1 and TRBJ1-2, with 8 bases identical to TRBD1. Germline CDR1 is SQVTM and CDR2 is ANQGSEA. V was pared by 1 base and J by 6 bases, with 10 bases of the junction left unmatched. This CDR3 has 15 amino acids.

The rearrangement joins TRBV11-2 to TRBJ2-7, with a tentative D call TRBD1 (6 bases). Germline-derived CDR1 and CDR2 are SGHAT and FQNNGV. The CDR3 extends over 16 amino acids. With 4 bases removed from V and 6 bases from J, the gap between germline ends came to 22 bases. The CDR3 DNA is TGTGCCAGCAGCTACCCGAGGGGGATTAGCACTGGCGAGCAGTACTTC. Translated: CASSYPRGISTGEQYF. Combining the CDR3 with reference TRBV11-2 and TRBJ2-7 gives the whole variable domain EAGVAQSPRYKIIEKRQSVAFWCNPISGHATLYWYQQILGQGPKLLIQFQNNGVVDDSQLPKDRFSAERLKGVDSTLKIQPAKLEDSAVYLCASSYPRGISTGEQYFGPGTRLTVT.

The rearrangement joins TRBV5-4 to TRBJ2-7, with D maybe TRBD2 (6 bases). The germline V gene has CDR1 SGHNT and CDR2 YYREEE (reference sequence). The CDR3 totals 14 residues. Trimming stripped 0 bases from V and 0 bases from J, with 7 bases between. The CDR3 spells CASSLAGSSYEQYF. Written as DNA, the CDR3 is TGTGCCAGCAGCTTGGCCGGGAGCTCCTACGAGCAGTACTTC.

The table lists this clone with a count of one. The J gene is TRBJ2-1, the V gene TRBV6-5, with D possibly being TRBD2 (6 bases). There are 13 residues in the CDR3. CDR1 is MNHEY and CDR2 is SVGAGI in the germline V gene. V lost 2 bases and J lost 10, with 12 bases in between. The CDR3 region is CASSYARDWEQFF. The CDR3 nucleotides are TGTGCCAGCAGTTACGCCAGGGACTGGGAGCAGTTCTTC.

J is TRBJ2-4 and V is TRBV27; a weak D match, TRBD1 (5 bases). Trimming took 6 bases from V and 5 from J, leaving 14 bases between them. Germline CDR1 MNHEY, CDR2 SMNVEV (reference sequence). This CDR3 spans 14 amino acids. CDR3 sequence: CASRADRKENIQYF. The CDR3 DNA follows: TGTGCCAGCAGGGCCGACAGAAAAGAAAACATTCAGTACTTC.

The gene calls are TRBV29-1 and TRBJ1-2; 7 nucleotides match TRBD1. The CDR3 has 13 amino acids. Germline V lookup: CDR1 SQVTM, CDR2 ANQGSEA. V gave up 2 bases and J gave up 7 bases; unmatched junction bases: 7. The CDR3, as DNA: TGCAGCGTTGAACCGACAGGGTCGGGTGGCTACACCTTC. Protein sequence: CSVEPTGSGGYTF.

The J gene is TRBJ2-7, the V gene TRBV3-1 (or the pseudogene TRBV3-2); TRBD2 matches at 7 bases. Looked up from germline, CDR1 is LGHDT and CDR2 is YNNKEL (reference sequence). This CDR3 region has 13 residues. J lost 3 bases, V lost 4 bases, and 3 bases had no gene match. CDR3 sequence reads: CASSRTRSYEQYF. CDR3 nucleotide sequence: TGTGCCAGCAGCCGGACTAGAAGCTACGAGCAGTACTTC.

CDR3 nucleotide sequence: TGTGCCAGCAGCGTGACAGGGGGCCCCCATCAGCCCCAGCATTTT. Encoded protein: CASSVTGGPHQPQHF. The rearrangement links TRBV9 to TRBJ1-5, with 10 nucleotides matching TRBD1. Germline values: CDR1 SGDLS, CDR2 YYNGEE. V shed 2 bases and J 5 bases; nucleotides not matched to a gene: 4. This CDR3 spans 15 amino acids.